This T cell receptor beta chain originates from a study of breast tumors, draining lymph nodes, adjacent tissues. The sample holds many counts of this clonotype. Its antigen is undetermined. Via MiXCR, TCRdb re-called the multiplex PCR reads, giving one row per CDR3 protein. The repertoire has some 38,000 distinct CDR3 sequences, 36% of them found once; the top ten carry roughly a tenth. Study-wide findings and caveats: Most tumor T cells seemingly derive from lymph node, then expand in tumor.

The CDR3 length is 16 residues. The germline CDR1 and CDR2 sequences are SGHRS and YFSETQ. The V and J ends lost 3 bases and 4 bases respectively, with 17 bases between them. The sequenced sample was breast tumor tissue. This chain connects TRBV5-1 to TRBJ1-3; D possibly corresponds to TRBD1 (5 bases). This receptor was obtained from a female donor with breast cancer. Some clones in this sample may be carry-over from other donors' samples. CDR3: CASSWDSGTLGNTIYF. For the CDR3, the DNA is TGCGCCAGCAGCTGGGACTCAGGAACGCTAGGAAACACCATATATTTT. The full variable domain, rest sourced from reference TRBV5-1 and TRBJ1-3, is KAGVTQTPRYLIKTRGQQVTLSCSPISGHRSVSWYQQTPGQGLQFLFEYFSETQRNKGNFPGRFSGRQFSNSRSEMNVSTLELGDSALYLCASSWDSGTLGNTIYFGEGSWLTVV.